This T cell receptor beta chain was obtained from a study of vaccination and CD4 T cells after COVID-19. Background on the study: Taking of post-vaccine samples occurred a median approximately 76 days after dose two (range 14 to 241).

In its sample, this clonotype was seen once. As yet, its antigen is unknown. The treatment here: roughly 11-day PBMC culture with coronavirus spike peptide pools or control peptides (ViraFEST assay). With peptide pools, ViraFEST first expanded antigen-specific T cells and afterwards sequenced their TCRs. Sequencing of cultured CD4+ T cell DNA used the Oncomine TCR Beta short-read assay. TCRdb itself ran the PCR reads through MiXCR, one entry per CDR3 protein. This table holds about 23,000 distinct CDR3 sequences, approximately 67% found once. The CDR3 sequence is 14 residues long. Germline CDR1 reads KGHDR; CDR2 reads SFDVKD. Trimming stripped 9 bases from V and 2 bases from J, with 12 bases between.

This clonotype was sampled from a human donor who received a COVID-19 vaccine. Sequenced here: CD4+ T cells from blood, cultured in vitro, sampled after SARS-CoV-2 vaccination. V gene TRBV24-1 combines with J gene TRBJ2-2; the D is unclear. For the CDR3, the DNA is TGTGCCACCGGTAAAGGAGACAACACCGGGGAGCTGTTTTTT. It codes for CATGKGDNTGELFF.